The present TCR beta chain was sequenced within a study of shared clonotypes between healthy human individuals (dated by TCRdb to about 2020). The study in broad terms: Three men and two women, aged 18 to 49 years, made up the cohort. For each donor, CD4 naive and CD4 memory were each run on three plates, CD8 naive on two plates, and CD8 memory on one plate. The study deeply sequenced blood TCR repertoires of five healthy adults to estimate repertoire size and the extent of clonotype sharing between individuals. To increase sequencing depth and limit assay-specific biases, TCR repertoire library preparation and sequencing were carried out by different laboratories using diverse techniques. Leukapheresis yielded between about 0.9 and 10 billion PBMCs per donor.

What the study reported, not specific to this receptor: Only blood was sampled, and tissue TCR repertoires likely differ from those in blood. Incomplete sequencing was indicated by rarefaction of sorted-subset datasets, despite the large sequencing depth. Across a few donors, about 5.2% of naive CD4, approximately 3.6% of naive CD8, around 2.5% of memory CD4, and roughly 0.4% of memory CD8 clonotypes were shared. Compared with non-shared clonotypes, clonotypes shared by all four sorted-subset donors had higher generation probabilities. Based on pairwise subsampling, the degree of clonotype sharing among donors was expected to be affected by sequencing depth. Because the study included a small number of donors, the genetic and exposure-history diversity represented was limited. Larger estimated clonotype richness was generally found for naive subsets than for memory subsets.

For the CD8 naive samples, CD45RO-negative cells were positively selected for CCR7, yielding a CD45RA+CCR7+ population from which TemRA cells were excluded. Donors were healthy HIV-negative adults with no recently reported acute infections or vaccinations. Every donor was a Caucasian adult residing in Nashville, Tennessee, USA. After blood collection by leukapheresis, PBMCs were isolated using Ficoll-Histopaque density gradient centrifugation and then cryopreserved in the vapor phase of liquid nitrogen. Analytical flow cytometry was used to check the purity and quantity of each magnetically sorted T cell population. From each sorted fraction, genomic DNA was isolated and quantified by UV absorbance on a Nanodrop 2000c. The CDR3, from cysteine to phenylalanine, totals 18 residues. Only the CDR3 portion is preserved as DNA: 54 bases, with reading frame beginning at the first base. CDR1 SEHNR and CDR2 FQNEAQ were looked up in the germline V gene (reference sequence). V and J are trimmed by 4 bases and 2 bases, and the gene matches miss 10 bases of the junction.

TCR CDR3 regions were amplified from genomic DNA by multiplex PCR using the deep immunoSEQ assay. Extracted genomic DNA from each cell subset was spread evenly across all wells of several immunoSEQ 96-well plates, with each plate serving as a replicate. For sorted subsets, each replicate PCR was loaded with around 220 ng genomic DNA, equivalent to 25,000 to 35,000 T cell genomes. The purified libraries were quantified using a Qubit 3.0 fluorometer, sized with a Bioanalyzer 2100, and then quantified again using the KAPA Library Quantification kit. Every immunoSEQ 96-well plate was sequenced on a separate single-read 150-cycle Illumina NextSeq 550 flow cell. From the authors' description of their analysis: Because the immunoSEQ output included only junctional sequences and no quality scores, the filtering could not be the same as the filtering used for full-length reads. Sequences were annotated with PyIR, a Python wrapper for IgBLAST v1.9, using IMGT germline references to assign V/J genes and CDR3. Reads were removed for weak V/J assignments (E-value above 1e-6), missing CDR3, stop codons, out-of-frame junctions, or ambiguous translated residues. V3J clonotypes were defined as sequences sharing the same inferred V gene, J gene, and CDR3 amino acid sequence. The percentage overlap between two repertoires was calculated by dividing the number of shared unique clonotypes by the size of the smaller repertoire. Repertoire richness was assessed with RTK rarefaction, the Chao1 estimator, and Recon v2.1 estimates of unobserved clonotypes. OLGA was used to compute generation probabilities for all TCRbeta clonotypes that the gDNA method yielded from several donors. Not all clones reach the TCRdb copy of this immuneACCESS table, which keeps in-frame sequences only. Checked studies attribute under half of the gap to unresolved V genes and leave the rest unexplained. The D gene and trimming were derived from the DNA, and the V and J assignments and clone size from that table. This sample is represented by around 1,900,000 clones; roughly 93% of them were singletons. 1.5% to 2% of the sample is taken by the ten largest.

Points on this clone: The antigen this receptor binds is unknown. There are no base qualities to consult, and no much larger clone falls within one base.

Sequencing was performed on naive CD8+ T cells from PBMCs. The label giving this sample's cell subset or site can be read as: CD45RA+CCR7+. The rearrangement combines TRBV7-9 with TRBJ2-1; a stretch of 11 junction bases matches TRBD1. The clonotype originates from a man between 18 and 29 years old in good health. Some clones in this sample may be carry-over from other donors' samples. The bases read TGTGCCAGCAGCTCGCTGACAGGGACAGGGGGTACCTACAATGAGCAGTTCTTC. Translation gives CASSSLTGTGGTYNEQFF.